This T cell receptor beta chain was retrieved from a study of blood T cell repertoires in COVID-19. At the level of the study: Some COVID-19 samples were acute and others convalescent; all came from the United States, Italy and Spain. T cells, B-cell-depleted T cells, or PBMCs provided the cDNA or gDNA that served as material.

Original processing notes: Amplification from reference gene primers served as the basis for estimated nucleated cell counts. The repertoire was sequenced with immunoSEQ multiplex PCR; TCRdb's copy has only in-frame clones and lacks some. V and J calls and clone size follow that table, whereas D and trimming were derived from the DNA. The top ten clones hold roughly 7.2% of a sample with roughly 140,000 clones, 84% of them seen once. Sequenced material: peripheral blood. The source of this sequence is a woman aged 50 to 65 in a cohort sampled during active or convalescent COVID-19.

The CDR3: CATSDSGGNYGYTF. CDR3 nucleotides: TGTGCCACCAGTGACTCCGGAGGGAACTATGGCTACACCTTC. The chain employs TRBV24-1 and TRBJ1-2; D is unclear. The length of the CDR3 is 14 residues. V lost 4 bases to trimming and J lost 2 bases, with 10 bases between them. Germline V gene data show CDR1 as KGHDR and CDR2 as SFDVKD.